These T cell receptor beta chains were read from a single sample in a study of shared clonotypes between healthy human individuals. Sequenced by immunoSEQ multiplex PCR; TCRdb stores in-frame clones only, minus some. The table has fewer than 1.8 million clones, approximately 98.5% seen once. Specimen: naive CD4+ T cells sorted from blood. These receptors were taken from a man between 25 and 39 years old in good health. CDR3s include the opening cysteine and the closing phenylalanine or tryptophan. D genes are given only for firm matches. Size values are once, few and many counts, or a class for expanded clones, and some rows have none.

v_gene,j_gene,abundance,d_gene,CDR3aa,CDR3nt
TRBV5-4,TRBJ2-5,.,.,CASSTSSYQETQYF,TGTGCCAGCAGTACTAGCTCGTACCAAGAGACCCAGTACTTC
TRBV5-5,TRBJ1-2,.,.,CASSMSGRGGGYTF,TGTGCCAGCAGTATGAGTGGCAGGGGAGGTGGCTACACCTTC
TRBV5-1,TRBJ2-1,.,.,CASSLEGGGLGIEQFF,TGCGCCAGCAGCTTGGAGGGTGGAGGTCTGGGTATTGAGCAGTTCTTC
TRBV7-2,TRBJ2-1,.,TRBD2,CASSSSGGSGAWGEQFF,TGTGCCAGCAGCTCCTCCGGGGGTAGCGGGGCCTGGGGTGAGCAGTTCTTC
TRBV21-1,TRBJ2-5,.,.,CASSKEGAEETQYF,TGTGCCAGCAGCAAAGAAGGGGCTGAAGAGACCCAGTACTTC
TRBV6-5,TRBJ1-1,once,.,CASSPRRLLNTEAFF,TGTGCCAGCAGTCCTCGAAGGCTACTGAACACTGAAGCTTTCTTT
TRBV11-3,TRBJ2-3,.,.,CASSRERSTDTQYF,TGTGCCAGCAGCCGCGAGCGTTCCACAGATACGCAGTATTTT
TRBV9,TRBJ2-2,.,.,CASSVSAGELFF,TGTGCCAGCAGCGTAAGTGCCGGGGAGCTGTTTTTT
TRBV5-4,TRBJ2-1,.,TRBD2,CASIPGSGTASGLYNEQFF,TGTGCCAGCATCCCCGGGTCTGGGACTGCTAGCGGGCTCTACAATGAGCAGTTCTTC
TRBV29-1,TRBJ2-1,.,.,CGGTGYHEYNEQFF,TGCGGAGGGACGGGGTACCACGAGTACAATGAGCAGTTCTTC
TRBV10-3,TRBJ2-1,.,TRBD2,CAIEGQREFDEQFF,TGTGCCATAGAAGGACAGCGGGAGTTCGATGAGCAGTTCTTC
TRBV9,TRBJ2-7,.,.,CASSLDEDPSSYEQYF,TGTGCCAGCAGCCTAGACGAGGACCCCAGCTCCTACGAGCAGTACTTC
TRBV28,TRBJ2-7,once,.,CASSPGTLVGQYF,TGTGCCAGCAGCCCCGGGACCTTGGTTGGGCAGTACTTC
TRBV5-5,TRBJ2-7,.,.,CASSLRAGTSYEQYF,TGTGCCAGCAGCTTAAGGGCAGGGACCTCCTACGAGCAGTACTTC
TRBV6-5,TRBJ2-1,.,.,CASSYRSAWPNEQFF,TGTGCCAGCAGTTATCGATCGGCCTGGCCCAATGAGCAGTTCTTC
TRBV10-2,TRBJ2-3,.,TRBD1,CASGGQVGTQYF,TGCGCCAGCGGGGGACAGGTCGGAACGCAGTATTTT
TRBV5-1,TRBJ2-7,.,TRBD1,CASSDMGTVSYEQYF,TGCGCCAGCAGCGATATGGGGACAGTATCTTACGAGCAGTACTTC
TRBV7-7,TRBJ2-1,.,.,CASSVSLVYNEQFF,TGTGCCAGCTCTGTGAGTCTGGTCTACAATGAGCAGTTCTTC
TRBV20-1,TRBJ2-5,once,.,CSATQETQYF,TGCAGTGCTACCCAGGAGACCCAGTACTTC
TRBV5-4,TRBJ2-2,.,TRBD2,CASSESGRAKGGELFF,TGTGCCAGCAGCGAAAGCGGGAGGGCGAAGGGGGGGGAGCTGTTTTTT
TRBV2,TRBJ2-1,.,TRBD2,CARRGVDEQFF,TGTGCCCGGCGGGGGGTAGACGAGCAGTTCTTC
TRBV6-5,TRBJ1-1,.,TRBD1,CASSRDRGPTEAFF,TGTGCCAGCAGTAGGGACAGGGGGCCCACTGAAGCTTTCTTT
TRBV11-2,TRBJ2-1,.,TRBD2,CASSLVLAHYNEQFF,TGTGCCAGCAGCTTAGTACTAGCGCATTACAATGAGCAGTTCTTC
TRBV6-1,TRBJ2-7,.,.,CASSGKMGTAYYEQYF,TGTGCCAGCAGTGGAAAGATGGGTACAGCCTACTACGAGCAGTACTTC
TRBV9,TRBJ1-4,.,.,CASSVNWSNEKLFF,TGTGCCAGCAGCGTCAATTGGTCTAATGAAAAACTGTTTTTT
TRBV11-3,TRBJ2-2,once,.,CASSLEWQGELFF,TGTGCCAGCAGCTTAGAATGGCAAGGGGAGCTGTTTTTT
TRBV7-2,TRBJ2-5,.,.,CASSLIQSQETQYF,TGTGCCAGCAGCTTAATTCAGAGCCAAGAGACCCAGTACTTC
TRBV5-4,TRBJ2-1,.,.,CASSLHAVSYNEQFF,TGTGCCAGCAGCTTGCACGCGGTTTCCTACAATGAGCAGTTCTTC
TRBV15,TRBJ2-1,.,TRBD2,CATSREAGTYEQFF,TGTGCCACCAGCAGAGAAGCGGGGACTTATGAGCAGTTCTTC
TRBV5-4,TRBJ1-2,.,.,CASSPGSTGFNGYTF,TGTGCCAGCAGCCCCGGTTCCACCGGATTTAATGGCTACACCTTC
TRBV11-2,TRBJ2-7,.,.,CASSRPGGESYEQYF,TGTGCCAGCAGCCGACCCGGTGGAGAATCCTACGAGCAGTACTTC
TRBV6-6,TRBJ2-5,.,.,CASTTKETQYF,TGTGCCAGCACTACAAAAGAGACCCAGTACTTC
TRBV27,TRBJ2-7,.,TRBD2,CASSILAGGGEQYF,TGTGCCAGCAGTATACTAGCGGGAGGGGGTGAGCAGTACTTC
TRBV14,TRBJ2-5,.,.,CASSQGVAQYF,TGTGCCAGCAGCCAGGGAGTGGCCCAGTACTTC
TRBV14,TRBJ2-1,.,TRBD1,CASSQVDRGNEQFF,TGTGCCAGCAGCCAAGTCGACAGGGGCAATGAGCAGTTCTTC
TRBV6-5,TRBJ1-1,.,.,CASSTTGTSAFF,TGTGCCAGCAGCACTACAGGGACCAGCGCTTTCTTT
TRBV7-6,TRBJ2-3,.,TRBD2,CASSLRTSGTDTQYF,TGTGCCAGCAGCCTCCGGACTAGCGGCACAGATACGCAGTATTTT
TRBV7-3,TRBJ2-1,.,.,CASSLRRGDLNEQFF,TGTGCCAGCAGCTTAAGGAGGGGAGATCTCAATGAGCAGTTCTTC
TRBV6-5,TRBJ1-4,.,TRBD1,CASRTPGTGTGKLFF,TGTGCCAGCAGAACGCCCGGGACAGGGACTGGAAAACTGTTTTTT
TRBV7-3,TRBJ2-7,once,.,CASSLTIPGEQYF,TGTGCCAGCAGCTTAACCATCCCCGGGGAGCAGTACTTC
TRBV7-9,TRBJ1-2,.,.,CASSLVPLGNYGYTF,TGTGCCAGCAGCTTAGTTCCCCTGGGGAACTATGGCTACACCTTC
TRBV28,TRBJ2-7,.,.,CASSPWGGSYEQYF,TGTGCCAGCTCCCCCTGGGGCGGCTCCTACGAGCAGTACTTC
TRBV4-1,TRBJ2-3,.,.,CASSQDLGTDTQYF,TGCGCCAGCAGCCAAGATCTCGGCACAGATACGCAGTATTTT
TRBV5-1,TRBJ1-2,.,.,CASSLGAGDKAPHGYTF,TGCGCCAGCAGCTTGGGGGCAGGGGACAAAGCTCCCCATGGCTACACCTTC
TRBV15,TRBJ2-5,.,TRBD1,CATSPRDRSLTQYF,TGTGCCACCAGCCCCCGGGACAGGAGCTTGACCCAGTACTTC
TRBV18,TRBJ2-3,.,.,CASSPLAEIGEDTQYF,TGTGCCAGCTCACCACTAGCGGAGATAGGTGAAGATACGCAGTATTTT
TRBV5-4,TRBJ1-5,.,.,CASSLDPQGGQPQHF,TGTGCCAGCAGCTTGGATCCCCAGGGCGGTCAGCCCCAGCATTTT
TRBV5-1,TRBJ1-4,.,TRBD1,CASSDGQGAGEKLFF,TGCGCCAGCAGCGACGGACAGGGAGCGGGTGAAAAACTGTTTTTT
TRBV28,TRBJ1-1,.,.,CATRANTEAFF,TGTGCCACCAGGGCGAACACTGAAGCTTTCTTT
TRBV18,TRBJ2-1,.,.,CASSDIGTQGEQFF,TGTGCCAGCTCAGATATAGGAACGCAGGGGGAGCAGTTCTTC
TRBV15,TRBJ1-4,.,.,CATSFRGRTNEKLFF,TGTGCCACCAGCTTCAGGGGTCGGACTAATGAAAAACTGTTTTTT
TRBV6-1,TRBJ1-3,.,TRBD1,CASTWTGLGNTIYF,TGTGCCAGCACCTGGACAGGGCTCGGAAACACCATATATTTT